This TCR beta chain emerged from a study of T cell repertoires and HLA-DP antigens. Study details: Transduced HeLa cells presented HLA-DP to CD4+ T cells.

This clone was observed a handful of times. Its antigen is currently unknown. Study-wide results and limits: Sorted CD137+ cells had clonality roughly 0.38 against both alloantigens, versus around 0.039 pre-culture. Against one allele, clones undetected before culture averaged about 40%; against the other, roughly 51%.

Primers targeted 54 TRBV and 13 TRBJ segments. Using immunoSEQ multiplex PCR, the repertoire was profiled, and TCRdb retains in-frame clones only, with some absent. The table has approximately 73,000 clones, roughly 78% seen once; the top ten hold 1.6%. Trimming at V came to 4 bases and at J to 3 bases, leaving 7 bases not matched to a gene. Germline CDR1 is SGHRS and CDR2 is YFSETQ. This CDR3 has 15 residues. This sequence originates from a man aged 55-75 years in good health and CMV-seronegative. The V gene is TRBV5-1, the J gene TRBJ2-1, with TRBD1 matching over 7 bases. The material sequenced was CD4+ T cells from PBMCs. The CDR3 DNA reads TGCGCCAGCAGCCCCCAGACAGGGAACTACAATGAGCAGTTCTTC. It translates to CASSPQTGNYNEQFF.